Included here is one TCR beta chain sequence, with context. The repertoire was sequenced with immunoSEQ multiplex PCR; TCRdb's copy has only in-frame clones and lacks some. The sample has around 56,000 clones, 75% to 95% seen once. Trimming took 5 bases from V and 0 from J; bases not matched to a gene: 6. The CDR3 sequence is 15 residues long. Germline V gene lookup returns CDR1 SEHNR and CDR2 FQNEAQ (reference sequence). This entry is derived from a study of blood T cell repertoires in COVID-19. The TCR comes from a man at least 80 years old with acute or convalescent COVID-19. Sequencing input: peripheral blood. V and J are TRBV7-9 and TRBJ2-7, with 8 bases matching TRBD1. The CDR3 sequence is CASSPGQGGSYEQYF. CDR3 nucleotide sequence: TGTGCCAGCAGCCCCGGACAGGGAGGCTCCTACGAGCAGTACTTC.